What follows describes a single TCR beta chain. Its antigen is still unknown. No much larger clonotype is one base removed from it; base qualities were not supplied. Trimming accounts for 5 bases at V and 2 bases at J, while the number of junction bases matched to no gene is 10. For CDR1 and CDR2, the germline V gene (reference sequence) lists MNHEY and SMNVEV. The CDR3 contains 16 residues, cysteine and phenylalanine counted. Only CDR3 DNA remains: 48 bases, in frame from the first base. This record belongs to a study of cytomegalovirus exposure and HLA in healthy donors (dated by TCRdb to 2016 to 2017). For the study in its entirety: An earlier analysis of roughly 570 of the donors reported 276 Gb of sequence data and 117 million unique TCR beta sequences obtained from roughly 180 million T cells. To study patterns of TCR occurrence, a later analysis re-analyzed previously published TCR beta repertoires from around 700 donors and added high-resolution HLA genotyping. Every repertoire in the discovery cohort had been generated on one and the same sequencing platform. A later genetic analysis used genome-wide SNP genotypes for about 65% of the roughly 700 donors, treating that subset as a discovery cohort. The aim of the study was to test whether cataloging public T cell receptors could identify signatures of past pathogen exposure. Besides the first cohort of 550 to 750 subjects, a separate validation cohort made up of roughly 120 different subjects was used. To predict cytomegalovirus infection status, the study brought together high-throughput TCR immunosequencing, statistical association of individual TCRs with disease status, and machine learning. Of the 300 to 500 genotyped donors, 70% to 90% were placed in the genetic ancestry cluster associated with self-reported Caucasian donors. HLA typing included class I and class II loci at four-digit resolution. Roughly 5 DR-DQ haplotypes were handled as single units for association and clustering because linkage in the cohort was strong. Donor age, sex, ethnicity and CMV serostatus were compiled alongside the repertoire data. Using immunosequencing, the study profiled T cell repertoires from around 680 subjects and related those repertoires to cytomegalovirus serostatus. An earlier analysis of around 580 of the donors used high-throughput TCR beta sequencing to judge whether each TCR beta V gene segment behaved as functional or pseudogenic. Among 300 to 450 genotyped donors of the cohort, an average of approximately 240,000 unique TCR beta nucleotide sequences were sequenced per donor, roughly 20% of them non-productive. Typing coverage varied by locus: about 629-630 donors for A, B, C, DRB1 and DQB1; under 550 for DQA1; over 600 for DPA1; approximately 490 for DPB1. An early release that covered about 600 HLA-typed donors contained approximately 300 gigabases of sequencing data and tens of millions of unique TCR sequences. The later analysis used no new phenotypic data to find candidate immune exposures, relying instead on TCR beta sequences and their occurrence across donors.

The library came from the immunoSEQ multiplex PCR assay. For the multiplex PCR, a mixture combining 60 forward primers for TCR Vbeta segments and 13 reverse primers for TCR Jbeta segments was used. Amplification of the CDR3 region of rearranged TCR beta genes was performed with a multiplex PCR assay on genomic DNA. The amplified TCR beta libraries were sequenced on the Illumina HiSeq System as 87-base-pair reads. The paper's data handling went like this. In a later analysis, 77 million or so unique TCR beta chains were counted across the roughly 700 repertoires, and about 10 million of these chains were shared by at least two donors. Raw reads were error-corrected and collapsed into unique sequences by a nearest-neighbor algorithm in which closely related sequences were merged to remove PCR and sequencing errors. V, D and J gene segments were assigned by aligning CDR3 sequences to IMGT reference sequences. For a sequence to be retained, a match of at least six nucleotides was required to both a V gene segment and a J gene segment. Rearrangements were called productive when the CDR3 lacked stop codons and stayed in frame with V and J; all others were non-productive. Following IMGT convention, CDR3 was defined as the stretch from the second conserved V-encoded cysteine to the conserved J-encoded phenylalanine. The earlier analysis of some 550 of the donors excluded any sequence lacking an unambiguous match to a single V gene segment. In an earlier analysis of a few hundred of the donors, V segments were called functional above 56.7% productive rearrangements and were called segregating when the between-donor standard deviation exceeded 5%. A statistical classification framework was developed to diagnose cytomegalovirus status using the catalog of TCR beta chain sequences. V and J gene assignment, in a later analysis, came from comparing TCR nucleotide sequences with IMGT/GENE-DB human TR gene sequences. A later analysis assigned CDR3 sequences and most-parsimonious VDJ recombination scenarios with the TCRdist pipeline. In a later analysis, each TCR beta chain was defined by its CDR3 amino acid sequence together with its V-gene family, and reads without a unique V-gene family were excluded. A later analysis removed several hundred highly shared, low-generation-probability nucleotide sequences to deal with suspected cross-contamination and a sequencing artifact. For each public chain, a later analysis derived a clonal expansion index from normalized ranks of inferred template counts within each repertoire. Generation probabilities in a later analysis came from a VDJ recombination model fitted to out-of-frame rearrangements, and those results were checked against IGoR. Hypergeometric tests were used in a later analysis to score TCR-TCR, TCR-HLA and TCR-CMV co-occurrence, with a repertoire-size bias correction applied to the TCR pairs. A later analysis estimated false discovery rates by permuting HLA or CMV assignments 20 times. A later analysis grouped co-occurring TCRs with DBSCAN, adding TCRdist sequence similarity when clustering within HLA-allele-positive subsets. Co-occurrence clustering excluded repertoires with fewer than 30,000 or more than 120,000 public chains, plus five with anomalous nucleotide sharing. The source is immuneACCESS, and TCRdb retained only in-frame sequences with V and J called. Part of the clones is not carried over; for the studies checked, unresolved V genes explain less than half of this, and the remainder is unexplained. V and J calls and clone size come straight from that table; D and trimming were deduced from the DNA. Here the sample has approximately 72,000 clones; 82% occur a single time. Clones ranked in the top ten supply about 1.9% of the sample.

Study-wide findings and limitations: Around 16 rarely observed V segments, including chromosome 9 orphons, were excluded from the earlier analysis of approximately 600 of the donors because counts were too low. The study gave a list of under 200 TCR beta chains associated with cytomegalovirus. According to a later analysis, most CMV-associated TCR beta chains appeared to be HLA-restricted, and the HLA associations seemed to be driven largely by CMV exposure. The sequencing pipeline was judged likely to have produced a cluster of highly shared sequence variants as a technical artifact. Correlated functional status among segregating V segments might reflect linkage disequilibrium, but an unknown experimental factor could not be ruled out. A later analysis associated about 17,000 TCR beta sequences with specific HLA alleles at a false discovery rate of 0.05. The classifier was reported to diagnose cytomegalovirus status with high specificity and sensitivity in both the original cohort and the validation cohort. V-gene and J-gene trimming of TCR beta chains was associated with a missense DCLRE1C variant in a later genetic analysis, and the association was replicated in an independent cohort. In a later analysis, HLA-associated TCR beta chains showed more clonal expansion and lower generation probabilities than non-associated chains that were equally common. Because HLA typing was unavailable for some donors at each locus, only the typed subset was used in association tests. According to a later genetic analysis, donors in an Asian-associated ancestry cluster had fewer N-insertions in productive TCRs than the approximately 650-donor mean. Only TCR beta chains were sequenced in this cohort, and the absence of alpha or paired-chain data limited detectable features. Immune exposure information for the cohort was limited to CMV serostatus. In vitro tests confirmed that a few of the cytomegalovirus-associated TCR beta chains recognize cytomegalovirus antigens. In an earlier analysis of about 540 of the donors, most TCR beta V segments were observed in productive rearrangements about 90% or about 30% of the time, broadly matching IMGT annotations. A further reported finding was that TCR beta sequences accurately predicted the HLA-A and HLA-B alleles for most subjects in the first cohort. The 87-base-pair reads could not distinguish some IMGT-functional V segments, including TRBV6-2 and TRBV6-3, so those segments were excluded. The authors suggested that the approach could potentially be extended to other disease states and immunological phenotypes. Strong co-occurrence of HLA alleles, especially DR and DQ, made assigning TCR associations to individual alleles difficult. A later analysis reported that several top co-occurrence clusters appeared linked to parvovirus B19, influenza, CMV and Epstein-Barr virus. In a later analysis, TCR association rates were found to vary across HLA loci, with the most associated TCRs seen for DRB1 alleles and the fewest for HLA-C alleles. While some public TCRs were present in many individuals, most TCR sequences turned up only very rarely across donors. The presence/absence analyses assumed that sequencing depth was roughly uniform across donors, and that assumption may not be true.

The cohort comprised 710 or so healthy bone marrow donors. Cohort members were all nominally healthy when sampled, although unrecorded immune exposures were likely present. The donor was CMV seronegative and was included in the group of a few hundred seronegative cohort members. Every donor gave a peripheral blood sample, and the peripheral blood mononuclear cells from that sample were used for TCR beta sequencing. The Qiagen DNeasy Blood Extraction Kit was used to extract genomic DNA from the blood cell samples. This clonotype originated in a man younger than 30 in good health and CMV-seronegative. Input material: PBMCs. The chain couples TRBV27 to TRBJ1-1, and TRBD1 matches 8 of the central bases. The DNA reads as follows: TGTGCCAGCAGTACACGGACAGGGAAGGGTAACACTGAAGCTTTCTTT. The resulting protein is CASSTRTGKGNTEAFF.